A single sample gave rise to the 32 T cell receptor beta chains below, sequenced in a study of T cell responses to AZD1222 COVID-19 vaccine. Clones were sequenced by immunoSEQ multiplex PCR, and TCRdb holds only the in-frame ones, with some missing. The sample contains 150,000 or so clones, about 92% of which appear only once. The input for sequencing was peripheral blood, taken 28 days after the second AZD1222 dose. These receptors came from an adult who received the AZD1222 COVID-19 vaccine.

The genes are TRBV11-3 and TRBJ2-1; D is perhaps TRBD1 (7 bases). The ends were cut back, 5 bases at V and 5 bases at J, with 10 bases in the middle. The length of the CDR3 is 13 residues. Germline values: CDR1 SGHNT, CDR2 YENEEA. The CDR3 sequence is CASSAGQNNEQFF. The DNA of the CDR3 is TGTGCCAGCAGCGCGGGACAGAACAATGAGCAGTTCTTC.

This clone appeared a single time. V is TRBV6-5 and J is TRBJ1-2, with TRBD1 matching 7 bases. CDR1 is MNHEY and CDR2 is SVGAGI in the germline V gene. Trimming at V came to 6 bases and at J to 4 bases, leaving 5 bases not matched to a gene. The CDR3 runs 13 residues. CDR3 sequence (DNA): TGTGCCAGCAGCCTAGGGGGCTCCTATGGCTACACCTTC. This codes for CASSLGGSYGYTF.

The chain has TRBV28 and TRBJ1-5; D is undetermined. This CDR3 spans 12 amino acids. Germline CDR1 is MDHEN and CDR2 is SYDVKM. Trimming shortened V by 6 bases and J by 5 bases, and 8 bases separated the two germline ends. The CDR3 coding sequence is TGTGCCAGCAGGCAAAGTTATCAGCCCCAGCATTTT. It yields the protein CASRQSYQPQHF.

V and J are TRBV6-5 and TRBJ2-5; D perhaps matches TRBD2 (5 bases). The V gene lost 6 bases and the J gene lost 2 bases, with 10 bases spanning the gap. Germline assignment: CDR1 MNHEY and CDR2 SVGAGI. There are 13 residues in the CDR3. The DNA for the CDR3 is TGTGCCAGCAGCCTCCGGGGACAAGAGACCCAGTACTTC. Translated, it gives CASSLRGQETQYF.

CDR3 sequence: CASSLRLDGRRQFF. The CDR3 DNA reads as TGTGCCAGCAGCCTCAGACTAGACGGGAGGAGGCAGTTCTTC. The chain is built from TRBV11-3 and TRBJ2-1; 7 positions agree with TRBD2. This CDR3 is 14 amino acids long. Germline assignment: CDR1 SGHNT and CDR2 YENEEA. Trimming cost V 5 bases and J 12 bases; bases outside gene matches: 13.

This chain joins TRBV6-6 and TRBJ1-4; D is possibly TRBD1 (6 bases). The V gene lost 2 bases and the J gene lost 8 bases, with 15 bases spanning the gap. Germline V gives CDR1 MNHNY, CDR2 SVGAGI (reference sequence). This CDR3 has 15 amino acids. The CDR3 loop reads CASSYPKQGGEKLFF. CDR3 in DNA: TGTGCCAGCAGTTACCCCAAACAGGGTGGGGAAAAACTGTTTTTT.

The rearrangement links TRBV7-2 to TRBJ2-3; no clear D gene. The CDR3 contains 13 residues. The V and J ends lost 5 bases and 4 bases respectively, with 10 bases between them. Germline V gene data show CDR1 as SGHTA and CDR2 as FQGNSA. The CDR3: CASSTRAPDTQYF. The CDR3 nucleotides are TGTGCCAGCAGCACCAGAGCCCCAGATACGCAGTATTTT.

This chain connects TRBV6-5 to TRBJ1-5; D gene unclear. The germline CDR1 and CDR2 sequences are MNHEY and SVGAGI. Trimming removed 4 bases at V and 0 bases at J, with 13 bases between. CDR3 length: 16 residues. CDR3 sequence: CASSSPGGYSNQPQHF. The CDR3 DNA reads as TGTGCCAGCAGTTCCCCTGGAGGGTATAGCAATCAGCCCCAGCATTTT.

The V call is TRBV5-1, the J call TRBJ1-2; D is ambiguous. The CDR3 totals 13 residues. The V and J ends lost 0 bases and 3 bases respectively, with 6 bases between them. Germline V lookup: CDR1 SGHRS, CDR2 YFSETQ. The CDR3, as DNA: TGCGCCAGCAGCTTGGGAGCGGACTATGGCTACACCTTC. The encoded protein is CASSLGADYGYTF.

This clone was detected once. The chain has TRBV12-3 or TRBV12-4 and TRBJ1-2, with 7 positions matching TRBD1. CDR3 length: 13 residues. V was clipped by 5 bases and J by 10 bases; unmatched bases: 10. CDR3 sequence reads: CASSQDRLGFYTF. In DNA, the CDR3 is TGTGCCAGCAGTCAGGACAGGCTGGGTTTCTACACCTTC.

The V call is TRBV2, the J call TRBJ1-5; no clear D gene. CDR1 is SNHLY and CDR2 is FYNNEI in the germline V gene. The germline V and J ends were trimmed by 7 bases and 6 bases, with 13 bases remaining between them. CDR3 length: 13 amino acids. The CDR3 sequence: CASNPGELQPQHF. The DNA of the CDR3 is TGTGCCAGCAACCCCGGGGAGCTTCAGCCCCAGCATTTT. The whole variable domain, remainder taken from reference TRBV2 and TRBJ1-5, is EPEVTQTPSHQVTQMGQEVILRCVPISNHLYFYWYRQILGQKVEFLVSFYNNEISEKSEIFDDQFSVERPDGSNFTLKIRSTKLEDSAMYFCASNPGELQPQHFGDGTRLSIL.

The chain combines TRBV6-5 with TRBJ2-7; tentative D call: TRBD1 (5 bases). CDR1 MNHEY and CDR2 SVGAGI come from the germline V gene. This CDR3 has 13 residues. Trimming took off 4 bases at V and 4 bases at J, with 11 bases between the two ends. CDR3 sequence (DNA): TGTGCCAGCAGTTTGTCAGGGCTTTACGAGCAGTACTTC. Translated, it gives CASSLSGLYEQYF.

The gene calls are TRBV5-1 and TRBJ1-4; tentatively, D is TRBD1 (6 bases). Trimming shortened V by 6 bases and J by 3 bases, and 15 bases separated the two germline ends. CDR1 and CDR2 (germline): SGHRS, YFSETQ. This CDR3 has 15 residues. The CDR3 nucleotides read TGCGCCAGCACTTGGGAAACAGGGTCTAATGAAAAACTGTTTTTT. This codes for CASTWETGSNEKLFF.

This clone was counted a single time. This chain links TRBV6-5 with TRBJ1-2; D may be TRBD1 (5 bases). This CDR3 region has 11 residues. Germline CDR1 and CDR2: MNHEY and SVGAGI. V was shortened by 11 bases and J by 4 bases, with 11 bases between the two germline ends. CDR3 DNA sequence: TGTGCCTCAGGGCGGTCCTATGGCTACACCTTC. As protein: CASGRSYGYTF.

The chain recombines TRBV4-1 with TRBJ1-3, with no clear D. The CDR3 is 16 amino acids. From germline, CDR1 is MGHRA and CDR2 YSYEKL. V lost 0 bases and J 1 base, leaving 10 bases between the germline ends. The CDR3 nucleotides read TGCGCCAGCAGCCAAGATAGAGGAGCTTCTGGAAACACCATATATTTT. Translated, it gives CASSQDRGASGNTIYF.

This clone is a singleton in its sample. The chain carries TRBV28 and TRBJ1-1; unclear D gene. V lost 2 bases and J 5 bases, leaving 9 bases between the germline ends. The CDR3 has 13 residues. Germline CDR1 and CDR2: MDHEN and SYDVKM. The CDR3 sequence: CASSLGFGTEAFF. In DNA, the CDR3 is TGTGCCAGCAGTTTAGGTTTCGGAACTGAAGCTTTCTTT. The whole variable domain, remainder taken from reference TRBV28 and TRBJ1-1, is DVKVTQSSRYLVKRTGEKVFLECVQDMDHENMFWYRQDPGLGLRLIYFSYDVKMKEKGDIPEGYSVSREKKERFSLILESASTNQTSMYLCASSLGFGTEAFFGQGTRLTVV.

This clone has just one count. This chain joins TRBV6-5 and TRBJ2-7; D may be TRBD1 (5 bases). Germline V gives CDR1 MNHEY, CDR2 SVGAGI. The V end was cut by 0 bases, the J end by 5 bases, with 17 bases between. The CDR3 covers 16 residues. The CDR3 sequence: CASSYSLDTLRHEQYF. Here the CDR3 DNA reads TGTGCCAGCAGTTACTCCTTGGACACCCTGAGGCACGAGCAGTACTTC.

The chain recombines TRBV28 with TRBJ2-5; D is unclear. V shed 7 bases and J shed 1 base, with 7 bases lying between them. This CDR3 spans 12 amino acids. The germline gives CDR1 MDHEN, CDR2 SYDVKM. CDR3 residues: CASKRLQETQYF. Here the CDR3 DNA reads TGTGCCAGCAAAAGACTCCAAGAGACCCAGTACTTC.

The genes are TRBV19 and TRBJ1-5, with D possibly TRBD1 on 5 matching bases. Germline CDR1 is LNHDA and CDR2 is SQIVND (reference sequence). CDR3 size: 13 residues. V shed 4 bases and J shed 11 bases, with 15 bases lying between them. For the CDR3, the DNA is TGTGCCAGTAGTAGGGGACCTGGGGTGGCCCAGCATTTT. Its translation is CASSRGPGVAQHF.

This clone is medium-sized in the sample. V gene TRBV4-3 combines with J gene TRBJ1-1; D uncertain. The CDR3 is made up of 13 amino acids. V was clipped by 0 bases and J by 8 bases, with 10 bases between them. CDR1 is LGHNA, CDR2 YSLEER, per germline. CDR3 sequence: CASSQDFFTEAFF. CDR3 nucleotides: TGCGCCAGCAGCCAAGATTTTTTCACCGAAGCTTTCTTT.

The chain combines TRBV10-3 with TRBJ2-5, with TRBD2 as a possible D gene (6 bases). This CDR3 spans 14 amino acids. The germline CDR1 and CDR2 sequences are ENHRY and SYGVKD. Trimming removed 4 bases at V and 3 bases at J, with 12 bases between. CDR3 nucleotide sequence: TGTGCCATCAGTGCAAGGGTAGCGGAAGAGACCCAGTACTTC. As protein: CAISARVAEETQYF.

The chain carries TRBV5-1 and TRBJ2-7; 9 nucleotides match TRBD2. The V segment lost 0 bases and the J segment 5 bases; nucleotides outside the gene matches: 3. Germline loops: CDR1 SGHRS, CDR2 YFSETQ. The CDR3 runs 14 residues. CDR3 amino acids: CASSLGLAENEQYF. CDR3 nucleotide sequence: TGCGCCAGCAGCTTGGGACTAGCGGAAAACGAGCAGTACTTC.

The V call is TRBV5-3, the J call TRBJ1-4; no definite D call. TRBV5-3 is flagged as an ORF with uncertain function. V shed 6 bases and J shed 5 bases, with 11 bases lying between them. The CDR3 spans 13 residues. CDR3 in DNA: TGTGCCAGAACCTCAGCGGGGAATGAAAAACTGTTTTTT. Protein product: CARTSAGNEKLFF.

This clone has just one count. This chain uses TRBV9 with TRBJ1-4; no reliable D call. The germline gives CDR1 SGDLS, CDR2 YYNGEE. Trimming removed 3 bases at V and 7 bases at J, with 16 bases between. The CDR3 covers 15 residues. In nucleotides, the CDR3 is TGTGCCAGCAGCGGAAACACGATCTTCGGTGAAAAACTGTTTTTT. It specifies CASSGNTIFGEKLFF.

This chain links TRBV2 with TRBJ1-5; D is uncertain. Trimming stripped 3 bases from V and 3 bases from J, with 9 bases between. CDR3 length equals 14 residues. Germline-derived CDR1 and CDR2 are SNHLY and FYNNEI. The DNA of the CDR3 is TGTGCCAGCAGTGAGGCTACGGTCAATCAGCCCCAGCATTTT. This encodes CASSEATVNQPQHF.

CDR3 in amino acids: CASSLAGTGGLPSYGYTF. CDR3 in DNA: TGTGCCAGCAGTTTGGCCGGGACAGGAGGTTTACCAAGCTATGGCTACACCTTC. The chain joins TRBV27 to TRBJ1-2, with 8 bases lining up with TRBD1. CDR3 length: 18 amino acids. The junction had 16 bases not matched to a gene; V was cut back by 3 bases and J by 4 bases. Germline assignment: CDR1 MNHEY and CDR2 SMNVEV (reference sequence).

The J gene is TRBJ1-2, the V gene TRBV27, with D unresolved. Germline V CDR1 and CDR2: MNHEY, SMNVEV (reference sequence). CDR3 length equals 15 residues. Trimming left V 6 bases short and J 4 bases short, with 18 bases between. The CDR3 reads CASSRGPEGLYGYTF. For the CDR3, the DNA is TGTGCCAGCAGCCGTGGGCCCGAGGGCCTCTATGGCTACACCTTC.

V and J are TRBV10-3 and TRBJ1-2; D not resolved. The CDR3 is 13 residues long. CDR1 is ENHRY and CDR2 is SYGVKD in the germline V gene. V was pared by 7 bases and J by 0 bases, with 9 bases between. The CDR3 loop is CAINGEANYGYTF. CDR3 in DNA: TGTGCCATCAATGGGGAAGCTAACTATGGCTACACCTTC.

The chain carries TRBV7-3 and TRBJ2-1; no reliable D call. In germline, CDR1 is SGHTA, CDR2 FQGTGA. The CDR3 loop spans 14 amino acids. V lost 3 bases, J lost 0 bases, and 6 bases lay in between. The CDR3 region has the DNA TGTGCCAGCAGCTTTTTGGGCTCCTACAATGAGCAGTTCTTC. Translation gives CASSFLGSYNEQFF.

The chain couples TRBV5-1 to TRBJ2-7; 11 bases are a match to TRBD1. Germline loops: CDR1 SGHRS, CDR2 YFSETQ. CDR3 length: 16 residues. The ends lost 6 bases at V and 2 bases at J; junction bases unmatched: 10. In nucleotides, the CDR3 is TGCGCCAGCATGGTTGCCCCGGGACAGGGGGCCTACGAGCAGTACTTC. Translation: CASMVAPGQGAYEQYF.

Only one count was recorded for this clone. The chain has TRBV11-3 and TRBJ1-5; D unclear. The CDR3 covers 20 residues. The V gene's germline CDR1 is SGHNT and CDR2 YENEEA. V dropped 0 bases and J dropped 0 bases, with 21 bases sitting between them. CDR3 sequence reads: CASSLDFPGRRPGSNQPQHF. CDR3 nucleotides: TGTGCCAGCAGCTTAGATTTCCCAGGCCGAAGACCCGGTAGCAATCAGCCCCAGCATTTT.

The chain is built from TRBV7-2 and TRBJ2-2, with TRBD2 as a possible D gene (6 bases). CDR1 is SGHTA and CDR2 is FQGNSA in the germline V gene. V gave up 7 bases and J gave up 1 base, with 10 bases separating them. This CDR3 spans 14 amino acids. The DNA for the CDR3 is TGTGCCAGCATAGGCGGGGTGAACACCGGGGAGCTGTTTTTT. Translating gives CASIGGVNTGELFF.